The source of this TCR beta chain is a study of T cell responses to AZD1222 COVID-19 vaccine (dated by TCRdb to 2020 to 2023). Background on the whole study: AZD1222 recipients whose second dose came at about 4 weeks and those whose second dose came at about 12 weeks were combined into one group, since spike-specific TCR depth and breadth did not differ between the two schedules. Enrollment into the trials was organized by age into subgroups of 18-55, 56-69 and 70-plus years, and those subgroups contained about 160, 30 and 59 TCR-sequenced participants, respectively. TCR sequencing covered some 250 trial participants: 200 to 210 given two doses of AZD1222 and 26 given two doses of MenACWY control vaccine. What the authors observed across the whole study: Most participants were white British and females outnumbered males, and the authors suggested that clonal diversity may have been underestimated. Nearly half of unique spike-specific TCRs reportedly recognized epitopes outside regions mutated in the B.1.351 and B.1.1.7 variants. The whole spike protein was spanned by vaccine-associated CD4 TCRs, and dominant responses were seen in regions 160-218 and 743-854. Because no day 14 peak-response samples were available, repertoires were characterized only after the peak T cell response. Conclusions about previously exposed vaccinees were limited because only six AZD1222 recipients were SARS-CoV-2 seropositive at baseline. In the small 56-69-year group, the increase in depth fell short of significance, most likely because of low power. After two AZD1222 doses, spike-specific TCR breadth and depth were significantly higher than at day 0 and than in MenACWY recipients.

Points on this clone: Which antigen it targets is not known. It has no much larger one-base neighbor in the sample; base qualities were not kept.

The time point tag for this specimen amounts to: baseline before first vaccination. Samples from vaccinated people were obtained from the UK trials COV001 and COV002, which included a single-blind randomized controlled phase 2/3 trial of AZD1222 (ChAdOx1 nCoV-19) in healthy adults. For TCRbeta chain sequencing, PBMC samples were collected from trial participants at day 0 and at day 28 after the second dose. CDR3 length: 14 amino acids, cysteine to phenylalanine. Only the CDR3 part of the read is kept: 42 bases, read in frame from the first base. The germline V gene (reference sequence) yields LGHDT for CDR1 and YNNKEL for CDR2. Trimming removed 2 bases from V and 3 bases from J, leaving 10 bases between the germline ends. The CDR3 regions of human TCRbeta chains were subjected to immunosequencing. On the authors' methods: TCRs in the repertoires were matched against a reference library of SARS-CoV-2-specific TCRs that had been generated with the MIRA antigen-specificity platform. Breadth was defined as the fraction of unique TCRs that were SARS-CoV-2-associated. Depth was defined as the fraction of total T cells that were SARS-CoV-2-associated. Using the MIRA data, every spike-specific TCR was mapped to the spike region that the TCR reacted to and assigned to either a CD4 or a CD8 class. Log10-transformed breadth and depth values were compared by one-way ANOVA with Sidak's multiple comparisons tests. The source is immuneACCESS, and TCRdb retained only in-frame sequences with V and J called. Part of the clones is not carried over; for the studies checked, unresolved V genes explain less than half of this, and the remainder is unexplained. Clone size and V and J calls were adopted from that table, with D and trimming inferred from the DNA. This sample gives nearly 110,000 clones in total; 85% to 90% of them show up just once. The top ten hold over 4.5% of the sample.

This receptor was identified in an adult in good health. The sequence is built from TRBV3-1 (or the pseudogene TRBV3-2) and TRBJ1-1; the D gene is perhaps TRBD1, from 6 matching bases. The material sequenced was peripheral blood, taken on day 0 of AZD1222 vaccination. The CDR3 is CASSQQGTDTEAFF. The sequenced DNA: TGTGCCAGCAGCCAACAGGGGACGGACACTGAAGCTTTCTTT.